This T cell receptor beta chain was identified during a study of response to subunit inactivated influenza vaccine. This CDR3 contains 16 residues. Trimming shortened V by 1 base and J by 3 bases, and 13 bases separated the two germline ends. Germline loops: CDR1 SEHNR, CDR2 FQNEAQ (reference sequence). MiXCR, run by TCRdb on the RT-PCR reads, gives a single entry per CDR3 protein. The repertoire consists of hundreds of thousands of distinct CDR3 sequences, with about 15% occurring once and the leading ten covering around 10%. The TCR sequence derives from a man aged 45 to 65 who received an inactivated influenza vaccine. The sequencing here drew on PBMCs from blood, taken about 13 days after vaccination. J is TRBJ2-1 and V is TRBV7-9; perhaps TRBD2 as D (7 bases). The CDR3 region is CASSLVRGPFYNEQFF. As DNA, the CDR3 is TGTGCCAGCAGCTTAGTGCGGGGGCCGTTCTACAATGAGCAGTTCTTC.